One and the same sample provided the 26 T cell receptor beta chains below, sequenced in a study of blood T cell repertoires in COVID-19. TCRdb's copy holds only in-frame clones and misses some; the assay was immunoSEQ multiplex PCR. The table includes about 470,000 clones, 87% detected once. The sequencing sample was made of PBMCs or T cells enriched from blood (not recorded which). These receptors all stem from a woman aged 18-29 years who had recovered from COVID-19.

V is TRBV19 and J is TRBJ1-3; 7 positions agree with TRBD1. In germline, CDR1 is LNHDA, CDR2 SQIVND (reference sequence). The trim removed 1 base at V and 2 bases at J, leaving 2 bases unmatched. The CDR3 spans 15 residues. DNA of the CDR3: TGTGCCAGTAGTATAGCGCAGGGGGCTGGAAACACCATATATTTT. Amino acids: CASSIAQGAGNTIYF.

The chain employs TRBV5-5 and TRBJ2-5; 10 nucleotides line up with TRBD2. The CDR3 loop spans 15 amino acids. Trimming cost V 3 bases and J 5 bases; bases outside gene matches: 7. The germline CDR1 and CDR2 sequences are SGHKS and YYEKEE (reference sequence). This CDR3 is CASSSIGGLAETQYF. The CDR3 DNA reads TGTGCCAGCAGCTCGATAGGGGGACTAGCGGAGACCCAGTACTTC.

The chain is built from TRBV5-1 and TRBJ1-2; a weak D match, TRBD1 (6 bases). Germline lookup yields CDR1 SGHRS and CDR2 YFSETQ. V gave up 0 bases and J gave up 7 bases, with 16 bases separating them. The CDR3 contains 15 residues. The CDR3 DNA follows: TGCGCCAGCAGCTTGGTGGTGTCGTCAGGGGCTGGCTACACCTTC. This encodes CASSLVVSSGAGYTF.

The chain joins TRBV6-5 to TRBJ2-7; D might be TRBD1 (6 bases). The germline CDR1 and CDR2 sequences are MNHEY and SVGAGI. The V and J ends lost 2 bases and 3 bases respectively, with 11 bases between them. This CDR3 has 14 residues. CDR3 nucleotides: TGTGCCAGCAGTTACGGGGGCCCAGACTACGAGCAGTACTTC. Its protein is CASSYGGPDYEQYF.

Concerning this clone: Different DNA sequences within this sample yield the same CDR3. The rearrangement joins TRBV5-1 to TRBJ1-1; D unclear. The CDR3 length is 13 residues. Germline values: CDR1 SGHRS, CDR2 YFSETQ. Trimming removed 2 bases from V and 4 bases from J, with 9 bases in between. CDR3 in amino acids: CASSLGGGTEAFF. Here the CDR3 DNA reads TGCGCCAGCAGCTTAGGAGGAGGCACTGAAGCTTTCTTT.

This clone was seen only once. In nucleotides, the CDR3 is TGTGCCTGGAGTGGGCGGTACTACGAGCAGTACTTC. It encodes CAWSGRYYEQYF. J is TRBJ2-7 and V is TRBV30; no clear D. The germline V gene encodes CDR1 GTSNPN and CDR2 SVGIG (reference sequence). The CDR3 contains 12 residues. V gave up 1 base and J gave up 3 bases, with 7 bases separating them.

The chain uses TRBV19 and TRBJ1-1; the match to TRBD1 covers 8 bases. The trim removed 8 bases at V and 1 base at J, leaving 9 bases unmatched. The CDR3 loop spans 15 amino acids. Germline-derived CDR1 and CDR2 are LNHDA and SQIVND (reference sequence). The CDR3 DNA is TGTGCCAGTGGTCGGTTCGACAGGGGGAACACTGAAGCTTTCTTT. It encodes CASGRFDRGNTEAFF. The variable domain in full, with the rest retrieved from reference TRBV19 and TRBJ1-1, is DGGITQSPKYLFRKEGQNVTLSCEQNLNHDAMYWYRQDPGQGLRLIYYSQIVNDFQKGDIAEGYSVSREKKESFPLTVTSAQKNPTAFYLCASGRFDRGNTEAFFGQGTRLTVV.

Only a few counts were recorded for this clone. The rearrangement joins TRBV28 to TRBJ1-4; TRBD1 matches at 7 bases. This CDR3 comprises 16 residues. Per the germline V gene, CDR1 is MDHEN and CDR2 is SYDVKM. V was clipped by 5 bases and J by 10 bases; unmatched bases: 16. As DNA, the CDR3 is TGTGCCAGCAGTGAAAAGGACAGGCGCTGGGGTGGAAAACTGTTTTTT. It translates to CASSEKDRRWGGKLFF.

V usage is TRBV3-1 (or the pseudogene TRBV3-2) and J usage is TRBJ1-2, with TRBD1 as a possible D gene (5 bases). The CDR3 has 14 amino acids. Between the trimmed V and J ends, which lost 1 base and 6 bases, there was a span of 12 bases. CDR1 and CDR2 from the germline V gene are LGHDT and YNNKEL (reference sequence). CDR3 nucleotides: TGTGCCAGCAGCCAAGCACGGGCGGGGGATGGCTACACCTTC. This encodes CASSQARAGDGYTF.

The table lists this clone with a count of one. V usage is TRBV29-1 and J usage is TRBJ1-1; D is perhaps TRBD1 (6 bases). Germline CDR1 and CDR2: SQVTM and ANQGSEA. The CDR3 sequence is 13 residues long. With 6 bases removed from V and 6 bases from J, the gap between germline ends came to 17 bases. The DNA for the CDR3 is TGCAGCGTCCGGGACATGCTAAGCCCTGAAGCTTTCTTT. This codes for CSVRDMLSPEAFF.

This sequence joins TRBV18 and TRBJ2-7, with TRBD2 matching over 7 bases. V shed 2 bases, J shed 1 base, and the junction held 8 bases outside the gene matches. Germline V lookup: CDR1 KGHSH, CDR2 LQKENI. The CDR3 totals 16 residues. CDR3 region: CASSPNKRGNSYEQYF. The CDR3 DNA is TGTGCCAGCTCACCAAATAAGCGGGGAAATTCCTACGAGCAGTACTTC.

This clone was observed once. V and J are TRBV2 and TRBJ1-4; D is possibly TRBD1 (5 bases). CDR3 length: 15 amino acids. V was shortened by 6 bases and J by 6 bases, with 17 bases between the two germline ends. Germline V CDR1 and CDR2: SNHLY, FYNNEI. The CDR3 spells CASSPLLGGDEKLFF. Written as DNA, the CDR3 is TGTGCCAGCAGCCCCCTTCTGGGGGGGGATGAAAAACTGTTTTTT. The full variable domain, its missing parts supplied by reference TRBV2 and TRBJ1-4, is EPEVTQTPSHQVTQMGQEVILRCVPISNHLYFYWYRQILGQKVEFLVSFYNNEISEKSEIFDDQFSVERPDGSNFTLKIRSTKLEDSAMYFCASSPLLGGDEKLFFGSGTQLSVL.

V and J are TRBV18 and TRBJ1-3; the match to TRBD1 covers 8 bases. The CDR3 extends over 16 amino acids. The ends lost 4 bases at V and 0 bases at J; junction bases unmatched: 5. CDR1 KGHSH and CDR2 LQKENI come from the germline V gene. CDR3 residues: CASSLNRGSSGNTIYF. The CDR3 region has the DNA TGTGCCAGCTCACTAAACAGGGGGTCCTCTGGAAACACCATATATTTT.

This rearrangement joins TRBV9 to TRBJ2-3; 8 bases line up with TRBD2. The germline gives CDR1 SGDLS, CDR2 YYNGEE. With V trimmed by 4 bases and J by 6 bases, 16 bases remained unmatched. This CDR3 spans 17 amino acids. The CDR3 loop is CASSPPGAGVHPDTQYF. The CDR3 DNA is TGTGCCAGCAGCCCCCCCGGAGCGGGGGTCCACCCGGATACGCAGTATTTT. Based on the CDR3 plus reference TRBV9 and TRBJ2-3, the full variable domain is DSGVTQTPKHLITATGQRVTLRCSPRSGDLSVYWYQQSLDQGLQFLIQYYNGEERAKGNILERFSAQQFPDLHSELNLSSLELGDSALYFCASSPPGAGVHPDTQYFGPGTRLTVL.

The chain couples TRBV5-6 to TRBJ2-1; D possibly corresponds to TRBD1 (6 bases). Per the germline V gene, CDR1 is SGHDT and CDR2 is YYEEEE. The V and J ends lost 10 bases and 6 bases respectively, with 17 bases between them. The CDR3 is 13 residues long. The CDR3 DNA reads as TGTGCCGGTGGTAGGGGGACGGGCAATGAGCAGTTCTTC. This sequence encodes CAGGRGTGNEQFF.

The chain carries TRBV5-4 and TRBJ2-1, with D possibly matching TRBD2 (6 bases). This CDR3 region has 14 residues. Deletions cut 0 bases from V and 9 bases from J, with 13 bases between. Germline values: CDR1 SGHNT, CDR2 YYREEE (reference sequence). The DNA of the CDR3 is TGTGCCAGCAGCTTGGACGGCGGGATAGGTGAGCAGTTCTTC. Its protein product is CASSLDGGIGEQFF.

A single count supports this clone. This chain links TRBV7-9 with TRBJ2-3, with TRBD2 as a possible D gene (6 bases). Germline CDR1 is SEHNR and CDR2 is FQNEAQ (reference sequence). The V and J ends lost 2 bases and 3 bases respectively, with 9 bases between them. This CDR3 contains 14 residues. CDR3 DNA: TGTGCCAGCAGCTTAATAAGCGGGACAGATACGCAGTATTTT. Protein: CASSLISGTDTQYF.

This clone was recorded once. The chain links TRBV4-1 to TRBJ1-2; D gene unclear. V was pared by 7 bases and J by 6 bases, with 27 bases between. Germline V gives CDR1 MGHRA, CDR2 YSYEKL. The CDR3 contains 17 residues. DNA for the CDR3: TGCGCCAGCAAACCGGCAGACGCAACTATGGCTACGGATGGCTACACCTTC. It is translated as CASKPADATMATDGYTF.

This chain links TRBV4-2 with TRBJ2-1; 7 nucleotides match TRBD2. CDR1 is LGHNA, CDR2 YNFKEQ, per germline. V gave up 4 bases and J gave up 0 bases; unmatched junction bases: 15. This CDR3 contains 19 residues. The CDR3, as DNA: TGTGCCAGCAGCCGATGGGGGGGGGAGGACGTGAGCTCCTACAATGAGCAGTTCTTC. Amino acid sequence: CASSRWGGEDVSSYNEQFF.

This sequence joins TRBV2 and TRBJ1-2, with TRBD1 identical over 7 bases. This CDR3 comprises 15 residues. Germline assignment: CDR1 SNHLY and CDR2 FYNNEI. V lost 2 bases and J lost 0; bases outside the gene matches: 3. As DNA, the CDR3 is TGTGCCAGCAGTGAACGGACAGGCTCTAACTATGGCTACACCTTC. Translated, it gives CASSERTGSNYGYTF.

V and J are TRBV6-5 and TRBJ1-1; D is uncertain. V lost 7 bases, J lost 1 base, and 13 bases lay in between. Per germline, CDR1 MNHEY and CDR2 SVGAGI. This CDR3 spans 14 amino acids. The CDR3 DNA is TGTGCCAGCAAGGCTGCGGGGAAGAACACTGAAGCTTTCTTT. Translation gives CASKAAGKNTEAFF.

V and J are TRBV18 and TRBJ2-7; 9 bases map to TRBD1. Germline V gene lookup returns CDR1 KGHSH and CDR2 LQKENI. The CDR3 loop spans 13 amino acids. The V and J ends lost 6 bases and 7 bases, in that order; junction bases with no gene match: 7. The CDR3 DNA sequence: TGTGCCAGCTCTCCCGGGACAGGGTCAGAGCAGTACTTC. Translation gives CASSPGTGSEQYF. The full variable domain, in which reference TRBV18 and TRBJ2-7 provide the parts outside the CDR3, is NAGVMQNPRHLVRRRGQEARLRCSPMKGHSHVYWYRQLPEEGLKFMVYLQKENIIDESGMPKERFSAEFPKEGPSILRIQQVVRGDSAAYFCASSPGTGSEQYFGPGTRLTVT.

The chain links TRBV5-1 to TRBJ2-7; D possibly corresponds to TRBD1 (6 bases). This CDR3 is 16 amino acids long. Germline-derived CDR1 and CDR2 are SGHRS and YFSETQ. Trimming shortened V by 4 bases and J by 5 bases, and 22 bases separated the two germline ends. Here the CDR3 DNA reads TGCGCCAGCAGCCCCCGGGACAACCCAGCGATCGACGAGCAGTACTTC. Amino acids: CASSPRDNPAIDEQYF.

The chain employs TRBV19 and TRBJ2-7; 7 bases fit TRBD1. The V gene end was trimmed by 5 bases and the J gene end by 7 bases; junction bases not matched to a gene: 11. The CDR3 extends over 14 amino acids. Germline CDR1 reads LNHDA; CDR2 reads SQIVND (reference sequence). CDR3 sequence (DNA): TGTGCCAGTAGTCCTCGAGGGGGCCTCTGGGAGCAGTACTTC. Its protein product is CASSPRGGLWEQYF.

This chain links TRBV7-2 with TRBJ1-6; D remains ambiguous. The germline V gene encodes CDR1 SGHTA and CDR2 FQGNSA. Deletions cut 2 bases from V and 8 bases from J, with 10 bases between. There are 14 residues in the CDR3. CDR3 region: CASSLPGKYSPLHF. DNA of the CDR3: TGTGCCAGCAGCTTACCGGGAAAATATTCACCCCTCCACTTT. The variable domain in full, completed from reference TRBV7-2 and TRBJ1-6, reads GAGVSQSPSNKVTEKGKDVELRCDPISGHTALYWYRQSLGQGLEFLIYFQGNSAPDKSGLPSDRFSAERTGGSVSTLTIQRTQQEDSAVYLCASSLPGKYSPLHFGNGTRLTVT.

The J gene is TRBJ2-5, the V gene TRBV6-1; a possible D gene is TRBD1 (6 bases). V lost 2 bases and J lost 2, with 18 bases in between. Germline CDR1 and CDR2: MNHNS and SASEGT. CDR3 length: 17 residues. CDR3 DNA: TGTGCCAGCAGTGAAATGCCTAGGGCCACAGGGCAAGAGACCCAGTACTTC. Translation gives CASSEMPRATGQETQYF.